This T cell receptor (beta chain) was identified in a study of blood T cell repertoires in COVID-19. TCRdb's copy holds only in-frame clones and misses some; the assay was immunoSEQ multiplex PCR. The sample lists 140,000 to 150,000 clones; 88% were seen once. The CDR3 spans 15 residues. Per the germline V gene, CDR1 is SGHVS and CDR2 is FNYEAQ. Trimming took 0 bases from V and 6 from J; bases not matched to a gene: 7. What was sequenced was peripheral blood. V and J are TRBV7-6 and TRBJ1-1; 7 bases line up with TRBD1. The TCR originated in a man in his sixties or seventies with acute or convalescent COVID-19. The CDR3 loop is CASSLASGQTAEAFF. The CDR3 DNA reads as TGTGCCAGCAGCTTAGCATCGGGACAGACGGCTGAAGCTTTCTTT.